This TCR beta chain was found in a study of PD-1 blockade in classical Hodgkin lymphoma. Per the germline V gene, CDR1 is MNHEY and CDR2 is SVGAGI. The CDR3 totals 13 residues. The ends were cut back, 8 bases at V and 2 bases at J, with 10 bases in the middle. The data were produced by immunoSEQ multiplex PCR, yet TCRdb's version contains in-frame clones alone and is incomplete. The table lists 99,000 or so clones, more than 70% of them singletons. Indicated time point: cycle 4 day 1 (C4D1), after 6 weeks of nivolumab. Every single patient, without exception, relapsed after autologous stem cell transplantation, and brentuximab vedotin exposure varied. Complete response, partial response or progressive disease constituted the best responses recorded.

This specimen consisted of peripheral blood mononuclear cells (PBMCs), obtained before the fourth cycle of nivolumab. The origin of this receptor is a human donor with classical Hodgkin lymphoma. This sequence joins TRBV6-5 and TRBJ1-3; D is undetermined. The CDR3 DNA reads TGTGCCAGCGAGTTCGTCGCTGGAAACACCATATATTTT. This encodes CASEFVAGNTIYF.